This T cell receptor beta chain was sequenced in a study of identical twins. TCRdb independently ran MiXCR on the 5' RACE reads; one entry per CDR3 protein. The repertoire has just under 650,000 distinct CDR3 sequences, about 7.1% of them found once; the top ten carry over 1.5%. This CDR3 has 14 residues. This clonotype has just a few counts. These sequences were also reported in another study, on yellow fever vaccine responses in identical twins.

The source of this sequence is a woman aged 18 to 35 in good health. J is TRBJ2-1 and V is TRBV21-1; the table's D call, TRBD2, has no DNA check behind it. TRBV21-1 is a recognized pseudogene. Input material: PBMCs. CDR3 sequence: CASSRDPQNNEQFF. The CDR3 DNA sequence: TGTGCCAGCAGCAGGGACCCTCAAAACAATGAGCAGTTCTTC.